The text below deals with one T cell receptor beta chain. The sample belongs to a study of blood T cell repertoires in COVID-19. Sequencing used immunoSEQ multiplex PCR; TCRdb keeps in-frame clones, though not all of them. The sample lists about 95,000 clones, 81% seen once, with approximately 25% in the top ten. What was sequenced was peripheral blood. The sequence was collected from a man aged 80 or over with active or convalescent COVID-19.

CDR3 region: CASSPGSPGANVLTF. CDR3 nucleotide sequence: TGTGCCAGCAGCCCTGGGAGCCCTGGGGCCAACGTCCTGACTTTC. The chain is built from TRBV28 and TRBJ2-6; maybe TRBD2 (5 bases). Germline values: CDR1 MDHEN, CDR2 SYDVKM. Trimming cost V 6 bases and J 2 bases, with 11 bases left between them. The CDR3 has 15 residues.